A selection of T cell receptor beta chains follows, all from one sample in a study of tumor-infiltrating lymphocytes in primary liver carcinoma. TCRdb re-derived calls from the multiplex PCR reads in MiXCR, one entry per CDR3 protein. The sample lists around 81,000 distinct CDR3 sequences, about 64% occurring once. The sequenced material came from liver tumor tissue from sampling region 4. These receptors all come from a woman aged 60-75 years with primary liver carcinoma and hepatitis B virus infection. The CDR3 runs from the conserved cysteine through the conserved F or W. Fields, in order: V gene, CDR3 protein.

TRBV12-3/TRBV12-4 CVSTVGRGAFF
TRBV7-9 CASSSRQGLREQYF
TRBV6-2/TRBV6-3 CASTRQGAGEQYF
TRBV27 CVSKMDRGSVSPLHF
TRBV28 CASTPHTNTGELFF
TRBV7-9 CASSQSSPGQANEKLFF
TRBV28 CASSLERMNTEAFF
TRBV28 CASSRRESGANVLTF
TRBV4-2 CASRLKRDTKAFF
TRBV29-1 CSVDRGVTDTQYF
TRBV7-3 CASRRTGGADTQYF
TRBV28 CVSNPPRVTGELFF
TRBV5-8 CASSFRTGSVETQYF
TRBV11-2 CASSTRLREFF
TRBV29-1 CSVECLAESYNEQFF
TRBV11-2 CASILLGSTDTHYF
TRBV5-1 CASSPNPGGTNLNYGYTF
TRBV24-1 CATSEGGSYNEQFF
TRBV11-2 CASSSGPTGGELFF
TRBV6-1 CTSSRDPLQASPSIAFF
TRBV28 CASSPRRLAELNEQFF
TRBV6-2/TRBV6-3 CVSSYQSAPDEQYF
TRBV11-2 CARSSTGTTRAINEKLFF
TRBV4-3 CASSRGLAGSANTGELFF
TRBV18 CASSPDSHQPQHF
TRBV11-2 CASSPQRGDRGYTF
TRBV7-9 CANRQEGGSSYEQYF
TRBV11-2 CASSWTQGAFF
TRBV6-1 CASSGASGTGELFF
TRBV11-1 CASSLAPGGTGTRYF
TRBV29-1 CSVNPASGTSQKSAQFF
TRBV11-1 CASSQLVLAEKFF
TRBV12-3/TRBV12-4 CASAYEYNERFF
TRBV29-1 CCVTQELAAKKETQYF
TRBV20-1 CSARYLAAYKNIQYF
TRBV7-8 CASSTQTIVERELFF
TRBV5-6 CASSFATGQGWNTEAFF
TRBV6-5 CASSTAVGKTQYF
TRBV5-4 CASSFPSTGELFF
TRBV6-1 CDSSESENAEAFF
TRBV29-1 CSVPGTGGIRNEASF
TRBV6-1 CTSSDTFEGYEQYF
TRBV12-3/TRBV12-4 CASSTQSIYGYSF
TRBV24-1 CAASDQGQGTDEQYF
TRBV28 CASLSVQLNIEAFF
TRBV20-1 CSAFKTGTSGPTDTQYF
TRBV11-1 CASGPSHDTRELFF
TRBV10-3 CAIRGGLAPAHTQYF
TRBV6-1 CANRAQRGVEQYF
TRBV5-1 CASRKGTASIQSETQYF
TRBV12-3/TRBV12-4 CASRTGQMNTEAFF
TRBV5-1 CARSPGTMGSYEQYF
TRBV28 CASSLSHLFYEQYF
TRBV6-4 CVSSDVAGGSTDMQYF
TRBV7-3 CASSLGGPQQGYTETFF